Listed below are T cell receptor beta chains from one sample, sequenced in a study of T-cell memory formation after mild COVID-19. TCRdb re-called the 5' RACE reads through MiXCR, storing one row per CDR3 protein. This sample has more than 450,000 distinct CDR3 sequences; 15% to 20% occur once, and the top ten carry 12%. What was sequenced was PBMCs or a T cell subset sorted from them (not recorded which). The receptors were sampled from an adult woman who had mild COVID-19 (a few samples of this study predate the infection). Cell type and time point are not known. CDR3s include the opening cysteine and the closing phenylalanine or tryptophan. D genes are given only for firm matches. Only part of the rows carry a size: once, few, many, or a class if the clone is expanded.

D gene: TRBD1
J gene: TRBJ2-2
V gene: TRBV30
clone size: NA
CDR3 DNA: TGTGCCTGGAGTGTACGGGGGACAGGGGCGAACACCGGGGAGCTGTTTTTT
CDR3 protein: CAWSVRGTGANTGELFF

D gene: NA
J gene: TRBJ2-1
V gene: TRBV20-1
clone size: NA
CDR3 DNA: TGCAGTGCCGCAAGAGTATCCTACAATGAGCAGTTCTTC
CDR3 protein: CSAARVSYNEQFF

D gene: TRBD1
J gene: TRBJ1-5
V gene: TRBV27
clone size: few
CDR3 DNA: TGTGCCAGCAGTTTCCGACCTACAGGGGGCAATCAGCCCCAGCATTTT
CDR3 protein: CASSFRPTGGNQPQHF

D gene: NA
J gene: TRBJ2-7
V gene: TRBV7-3
clone size: NA
CDR3 DNA: TGTGCCAGCAGCTTAACTCAGGAGACCCGGCAGTACTTC
CDR3 protein: CASSLTQETRQYF

D gene: NA
J gene: TRBJ2-7
V gene: TRBV4-2
clone size: few
CDR3 DNA: TGTGCCAGCAGCCACCCTTTAACCTACGAGCAGTACTTC
CDR3 protein: CASSHPLTYEQYF

D gene: NA
J gene: TRBJ2-5
V gene: TRBV24-1
clone size: few
CDR3 DNA: TGTGCCACCAGTGAACCTCAAGGGGTCCAAGAGACCCAGTACTTC
CDR3 protein: CATSEPQGVQETQYF

D gene: TRBD2
J gene: TRBJ2-3
V gene: TRBV11-1
clone size: few
CDR3 DNA: TGTGCCAGCAGCAGGGGACTATCAAGCACAGATACGCAGTATTTT
CDR3 protein: CASSRGLSSTDTQYF

D gene: TRBD1
J gene: TRBJ2-2
V gene: TRBV7-9
clone size: NA
CDR3 DNA: TGTGCCAGCAGCCTGCAGGGGGCGATAGCTGCCGGGGAGCTGTTTTTT
CDR3 protein: CASSLQGAIAAGELFF

D gene: TRBD2
J gene: TRBJ2-1
V gene: TRBV20-1
clone size: NA
CDR3 DNA: TGCAGTGCTAGAGATCAGGGACTAGCGTTTAATGAGCAGTTCTTC
CDR3 protein: CSARDQGLAFNEQFF

D gene: NA
J gene: TRBJ2-7
V gene: TRBV15
clone size: NA
CDR3 DNA: TGTGCCACCAGCAGATCGCAGCCGGGAGACTACGAGCAGTACTTC
CDR3 protein: CATSRSQPGDYEQYF

D gene: NA
J gene: TRBJ1-1
V gene: TRBV7-3
clone size: few
CDR3 DNA: TGTGCCAGCAGCCCAGCCGGGATGAACACTGAAGCTTTCTTT
CDR3 protein: CASSPAGMNTEAFF

D gene: NA
J gene: TRBJ2-2
V gene: TRBV7-9
clone size: many
CDR3 DNA: TGTGCCAGCAGCCCGAGGGACACCGGGGAGCTGTTTTTT
CDR3 protein: CASSPRDTGELFF

D gene: TRBD1
J gene: TRBJ1-6
V gene: TRBV2
clone size: NA
CDR3 DNA: TGTGCCAGCAGTGTTGAGGACAGGTTAAATTCACCCCTCCACTTT
CDR3 protein: CASSVEDRLNSPLHF

D gene: TRBD2
J gene: TRBJ2-7
V gene: TRBV12-3/TRBV12-4
clone size: NA
CDR3 DNA: TGTGCCAGCAGTCCCGGGACTAGCGGGGGGTCCTACGAGCAGTACTTC
CDR3 protein: CASSPGTSGGSYEQYF

D gene: TRBD2
J gene: TRBJ2-1
V gene: TRBV20-1
clone size: many
CDR3 DNA: TGCAGTGCCCGCGATGCGGGGGGCGGTTCTTTCAATGAGCAGTTCTTC
CDR3 protein: CSARDAGGGSFNEQFF

D gene: NA
J gene: TRBJ2-3
V gene: TRBV6-5
clone size: NA
CDR3 DNA: TGTGCCAGCAGGCCTGGAGGGTTCAGCACAGATACGCAGTATTTT
CDR3 protein: CASRPGGFSTDTQYF

D gene: NA
J gene: TRBJ2-5
V gene: TRBV7-3
clone size: NA
CDR3 DNA: TGTGCCAGCAGCCCAACAGGGTCGTGGGCTCAAGAGACCCAGTACTTC
CDR3 protein: CASSPTGSWAQETQYF

D gene: NA
J gene: TRBJ2-7
V gene: TRBV7-9
clone size: few
CDR3 DNA: TGTGCCAGCAGCTCAGATCCTCGGGACGCCGGAACCTACGAGCAGTACTTC
CDR3 protein: CASSSDPRDAGTYEQYF

D gene: NA
J gene: TRBJ1-2
V gene: TRBV29-1
clone size: NA
CDR3 DNA: TGCAGCGTTGAGGATAGCCGTGGCTACACCTTC
CDR3 protein: CSVEDSRGYTF

D gene: NA
J gene: TRBJ2-5
V gene: TRBV24-1
clone size: NA
CDR3 DNA: TGTGCCACCAGTGACATACAAGAGACCCAGTACTTC
CDR3 protein: CATSDIQETQYF

D gene: NA
J gene: TRBJ2-1
V gene: TRBV9
clone size: many
CDR3 DNA: TGTGCCAGCTCCAAAGGGGGAGGGGGGCACAGGAGCTCCTACAATGAGCAGTTCTTC
CDR3 protein: CASSKGGGGHRSSYNEQFF

D gene: TRBD2
J gene: TRBJ2-2
V gene: TRBV24-1
clone size: few
CDR3 DNA: TGTGCCACCAGTGATTTACAGCGGGAGACCGGGGAGCTGTTTTTT
CDR3 protein: CATSDLQRETGELFF

D gene: NA
J gene: TRBJ1-1
V gene: TRBV6-5
clone size: few
CDR3 DNA: TGTGCCAGCAGTTACTCAGGGAGCACTGAAGCTTTCTTT
CDR3 protein: CASSYSGSTEAFF

D gene: TRBD1
J gene: TRBJ2-7
V gene: TRBV18
clone size: few
CDR3 DNA: TGTGCCAGCTCACCAAGTTACAGGGGGACCTTTTACGAGCAGTACTTC
CDR3 protein: CASSPSYRGTFYEQYF

D gene: TRBD2
J gene: TRBJ2-1
V gene: TRBV5-8
clone size: NA
CDR3 DNA: TGTGCCAGCAGCATACCGGGACTAGTAGCATCAAGTGAGCAGTTCTTC
CDR3 protein: CASSIPGLVASSEQFF

D gene: TRBD2
J gene: TRBJ2-1
V gene: TRBV9
clone size: many
CDR3 DNA: TGTGCCAGCAGCGTTAGCGGGAGCTCCTACAATGAGCAGTTCTTC
CDR3 protein: CASSVSGSSYNEQFF

D gene: TRBD2
J gene: TRBJ2-7
V gene: TRBV6-5
clone size: NA
CDR3 DNA: TGTGCCAGCACCACATGGGAGGGACACGAGCAGTACTTC
CDR3 protein: CASTTWEGHEQYF

D gene: NA
J gene: TRBJ2-3
V gene: TRBV7-6
clone size: medium-sized
CDR3 DNA: TGTGCCAGCAGCGTAACCCAAGAGGACAGCGCTAGCACAGATACGCAGTATTTT
CDR3 protein: CASSVTQEDSASTDTQYF

D gene: NA
J gene: TRBJ2-5
V gene: TRBV18
clone size: few
CDR3 DNA: TGTGCCAGCTCGCCGGCGGGCAATATCCAAGAGACCCAGTACTTC
CDR3 protein: CASSPAGNIQETQYF

D gene: TRBD1
J gene: TRBJ2-1
V gene: TRBV5-1
clone size: few
CDR3 DNA: TGCGCCAGCAGCCCCACAGGGGCAGGATACAATGAGCAGTTCTTC
CDR3 protein: CASSPTGAGYNEQFF

D gene: TRBD1
J gene: TRBJ1-1
V gene: TRBV10-3
clone size: NA
CDR3 DNA: TGTGCCATCAGTCCCAGGGGGGGGTTCGGCACTGAAGCTTTCTTT
CDR3 protein: CAISPRGGFGTEAFF

D gene: NA
J gene: TRBJ2-6
V gene: TRBV20-1
clone size: NA
CDR3 DNA: TGCAGTGCGCAACGGCCGGGGGCTGGGGCCAACGTCCTGACTTTC
CDR3 protein: CSAQRPGAGANVLTF

D gene: TRBD1
J gene: TRBJ1-1
V gene: TRBV5-1
clone size: NA
CDR3 DNA: TGCGCCAGCGGGGACAGGCCGAACACTGAAGCTTTCTTT
CDR3 protein: CASGDRPNTEAFF

D gene: NA
J gene: TRBJ1-4
V gene: TRBV4-2
clone size: NA
CDR3 DNA: TGTGCCAGCAGCCAAGATAGCCGGAAACTGTTTTTT
CDR3 protein: CASSQDSRKLFF

D gene: TRBD2
J gene: TRBJ2-3
V gene: TRBV7-3
clone size: many
CDR3 DNA: TGTGCCAGCAGCTTTATAGCGGGGGGCACAGATACGCAGTATTTT
CDR3 protein: CASSFIAGGTDTQYF

D gene: TRBD2
J gene: TRBJ2-3
V gene: TRBV7-9
clone size: few
CDR3 DNA: TGTGCCAGCAGCCAGGGGACTAGCGAAGATACGCAGTATTTT
CDR3 protein: CASSQGTSEDTQYF

D gene: NA
J gene: TRBJ2-6
V gene: TRBV12-3/TRBV12-4
clone size: NA
CDR3 DNA: TGTGCCAGCAGTCCCGGCTGGGGGGCCAACGTCCTGACTTTC
CDR3 protein: CASSPGWGANVLTF

D gene: NA
J gene: TRBJ2-7
V gene: TRBV2
clone size: NA
CDR3 DNA: TGTGCCAGCAGTGTGAGTAGGGACACGGGTTCCTACGAGCAGTACTTC
CDR3 protein: CASSVSRDTGSYEQYF

D gene: NA
J gene: TRBJ1-5
V gene: TRBV30
clone size: NA
CDR3 DNA: TGTGCCTGGAGCGACACCGGCAATCAGCCCCAGCATTTT
CDR3 protein: CAWSDTGNQPQHF

D gene: TRBD1
J gene: TRBJ2-1
V gene: TRBV11-2
clone size: few
CDR3 DNA: TGTGCCAGCAGCCTGGACAGGCTCATCCACAATGAGCAGTTCTTC
CDR3 protein: CASSLDRLIHNEQFF

D gene: NA
J gene: TRBJ2-3
V gene: TRBV7-8
clone size: few
CDR3 DNA: TGTGCCAGCAGTCCACTATACCGGCCCGGAGATACGCAGTATTTT
CDR3 protein: CASSPLYRPGDTQYF

D gene: NA
J gene: TRBJ2-5
V gene: TRBV14
clone size: many
CDR3 DNA: TGTGCCAGCAGCCCTAACCCCCTACAAGAGACCCAGTACTTC
CDR3 protein: CASSPNPLQETQYF

D gene: TRBD2
J gene: TRBJ2-5
V gene: TRBV6-2/TRBV6-3
clone size: many
CDR3 DNA: TGTGCCAGCAGGGGACTAGCGGGAGGAAGAGAGACCCAGTACTTC
CDR3 protein: CASRGLAGGRETQYF

D gene: NA
J gene: TRBJ1-1
V gene: TRBV4-1
clone size: NA
CDR3 DNA: TGCGCCAGCAGCCAAGAGGTACAGCGGCTCGGGGCCACTGAAGCTTTCTTT
CDR3 protein: CASSQEVQRLGATEAFF

D gene: TRBD1
J gene: TRBJ1-2
V gene: TRBV7-2
clone size: few
CDR3 DNA: TGTGCCAGCAGCCTGAGGACAGGGCCGGAAGGCTACACCTTC
CDR3 protein: CASSLRTGPEGYTF